This TCR beta chain was sequenced for a study of identical twins. TCRdb reanalysed the 5' RACE reads using MiXCR and keeps one entry per CDR3 protein. The sample has some 1,700,000 distinct CDR3 sequences; roughly 35% are singletons. At least ten counts were recorded for this clonotype. CDR3 length: 16 residues. J lost 3 bases, V lost 3 bases, and 8 bases had no gene match. CDR1 SEHNR and CDR2 FQNEAQ come from the germline V gene (reference sequence). The sequencing sample was made of cord blood. The TCR was taken from a newborn girl in good health. The chain carries TRBV7-9 and TRBJ2-3; TRBD2 matches 8 bases. CDR3 region: CASSLALLAATDTQYF. CDR3 sequence (DNA): TGTGCCAGCAGCTTGGCACTACTAGCGGCTACAGATACGCAGTATTTT.